These 17 T cell receptor beta chains share one sample of origin, sequenced in a study of blood T cell repertoires in COVID-19. TCRdb's table, derived via immunoSEQ multiplex PCR, lists solely in-frame clones and lacks some. The table lists about 55,000 clones, around 86% of them singletons, with roughly a tenth in the top ten. The sequenced sample consisted of peripheral blood. The receptor set was obtained from a human donor in a cohort sampled during active COVID-19.

The V call is TRBV28, the J call TRBJ2-7, with D perhaps TRBD1 (5 bases). The CDR3 extends over 12 amino acids. CDR1 is MDHEN, CDR2 SYDVKM, per germline. Deletions cut 8 bases from V and 3 bases from J, with 11 bases between. The CDR3 DNA is TGTGCCAGCCGAGCCACAGGCTACGAGCAGTACTTC. Translated: CASRATGYEQYF.

The chain recombines TRBV19 with TRBJ1-2; D remains unclear. The CDR3 sequence is 13 residues long. V lost 3 bases and J lost 4, with 9 bases in between. Germline values: CDR1 LNHDA, CDR2 SQIVND (reference sequence). CDR3: CASSISPGYGYTF. CDR3 nucleotides: TGTGCCAGTAGTATCAGCCCAGGCTATGGCTACACCTTC.

The chain is built from TRBV7-2 and TRBJ2-5; D possibly corresponds to TRBD1 (5 bases). CDR3 size: 15 residues. V gave up 1 base and J gave up 4 bases, with 13 bases separating them. CDR1 and CDR2 (germline): SGHTA, FQGNSA. The CDR3 sequence: CASSLVFRAGETQYF. The CDR3, as DNA: TGTGCCAGCAGCTTAGTATTCAGGGCTGGAGAGACCCAGTACTTC.

The chain has TRBV28 and TRBJ1-5; perhaps TRBD1 as D (6 bases). Germline CDR1 MDHEN, CDR2 SYDVKM. The CDR3 covers 14 residues. Trimming stripped 4 bases from V and 6 bases from J, with 13 bases between. Here the CDR3 reads CASSSAGVGQPQHF. For the CDR3, the DNA is TGTGCCAGCAGTTCAGCAGGGGTTGGTCAGCCCCAGCATTTT.

The J gene is TRBJ1-3, the V gene TRBV6-5; 8 nucleotides match TRBD1. CDR3 length: 14 residues. Trimming cost V 6 bases and J 4 bases; bases outside gene matches: 5. CDR1 is MNHEY, CDR2 SVGAGI, per germline. DNA for the CDR3: TGTGCCAGCAGGACAGGGGCCCCCGGAAACACCATATATTTT. Translating it yields CASRTGAPGNTIYF.

The chain carries TRBV4-2 and TRBJ2-5; 8 positions match TRBD2. This CDR3 is 18 amino acids long. Trimming cost V 0 bases and J 4 bases; bases outside gene matches: 13. Germline V gene sequence: CDR1 LGHNA, CDR2 YNFKEQ. Here the CDR3 DNA reads TGTGCCAGCAGCCAAGAACTTGGGGGCGGGAGGAACGTAGAGACCCAGTACTTC. Its protein is CASSQELGGGRNVETQYF.

The V call is TRBV27, the J call TRBJ2-3; 11 positions agree with TRBD1. CDR1 is MNHEY, CDR2 SMNVEV, per germline (reference sequence). This CDR3 has 15 residues. After removal of 5 bases from V and 4 bases from J, the junction contained 5 bases not matched to a gene. The CDR3 DNA is TGTGCCAGCAGTACCCGGACAGGGGGCGCAGATACGCAGTATTTT. It encodes CASSTRTGGADTQYF.

The chain employs TRBV19 and TRBJ1-5; 11 nucleotides align to TRBD1. The CDR3 is 17 amino acids. Germline trimming cut 1 base from V and 4 bases from J; bases unmatched to any gene: 6. Germline CDR1 and CDR2: LNHDA and SQIVND (reference sequence). CDR3 coding DNA: TGTGCCAGTAGTATAGGTCCGGGACAGGGGGTGAATCAGCCCCAGCATTTT. Protein product: CASSIGPGQGVNQPQHF.

The V call is TRBV15, the J call TRBJ2-2; no clear D gene. The germline V and J ends were trimmed by 1 base and 4 bases, with 10 bases remaining between them. This CDR3 has 15 amino acids. Per the germline V gene, CDR1 is LNHNV and CDR2 is YYDKDF (reference sequence). For the CDR3, the DNA is TGTGCCACCAGCAGAGGTCGCGGAACCACCGGGGAGCTGTTTTTT. Its protein is CATSRGRGTTGELFF.

This rearrangement joins TRBV11-2 to TRBJ1-1; D uncertain. Germline-derived CDR1 and CDR2 are SGHAT and FQNNGV. The CDR3 length is 12 residues. Trimming cost V 1 base and J 9 bases, with 9 bases left between them. CDR3 loop: CASSLGATQAFF. The CDR3 nucleotides are TGTGCCAGCAGCTTAGGGGCTACTCAAGCTTTCTTT.

V and J are TRBV4-2 and TRBJ2-3; TRBD2 matches at 8 bases. V was pared by 4 bases and J by 15 bases, with 15 bases of the junction left unmatched. The CDR3 runs 14 residues. Germline V gene sequence: CDR1 LGHNA, CDR2 YNFKEQ. In nucleotides, the CDR3 is TGTGCCAGCAGCCGCGTGGGAGGAACTAGCGGCTCTTATTTT. Translated, it gives CASSRVGGTSGSYF.

The V and J genes are TRBV18 and TRBJ2-3; TRBD2 aligns across 13 bases. This CDR3 is 18 amino acids long. V lost 3 bases, J lost 2 bases, and 8 bases stayed unmatched. Germline V gene sequence: CDR1 KGHSH, CDR2 LQKENI. CDR3 sequence: CASSPAGLAGAFTDTQYF. The CDR3 DNA follows: TGTGCCAGCTCACCGGCAGGACTAGCGGGGGCCTTCACAGATACGCAGTATTTT.

The chain is built from TRBV25-1 and TRBJ2-2, with a tentative D call TRBD2 (5 bases). Between the trimmed V and J ends, which lost 3 bases and 4 bases, there was a span of 21 bases. The CDR3 length is 18 residues. Germline loops: CDR1 MGHDK, CDR2 SYGVNS. CDR3 region: CASSEEESSPLGTGELFF. The CDR3 DNA reads TGTGCCAGCAGTGAGGAGGAGTCGAGTCCTCTGGGCACCGGGGAGCTGTTTTTT.

V and J are TRBV7-9 and TRBJ1-4; D is uncertain. The germline V and J ends were trimmed by 2 bases and 4 bases, with 11 bases remaining between them. The CDR3 has 15 amino acids. CDR1 SEHNR and CDR2 FQNEAQ come from the germline V gene (reference sequence). In DNA, the CDR3 is TGTGCCAGCAGCTTACGCGAGCAAATTAATGAAAAACTGTTTTTT. Its protein product is CASSLREQINEKLFF.

The rearrangement uses TRBV28 and TRBJ1-1; perhaps TRBD1 as D (5 bases). Germline V CDR1 and CDR2: MDHEN, SYDVKM. This CDR3 region has 13 residues. Trimming removed 3 bases from V and 7 bases from J, with 12 bases in between. The DNA for the CDR3 is TGTGCCAGCAGTTTCTCAAGGAGGGGTGAAGCTTTCTTT. Protein sequence: CASSFSRRGEAFF.

The chain combines TRBV27 with TRBJ2-7; 11 bases align to TRBD1. CDR1 is MNHEY and CDR2 is SMNVEV in the germline V gene (reference sequence). The CDR3 covers 15 residues. V shed 3 bases and J 3 bases; nucleotides not matched to a gene: 4. In nucleotides, the CDR3 is TGTGCCAGCAGTTTTGGGACAGGGGGGGGCTACGAGCAGTACTTC. Translation: CASSFGTGGGYEQYF.

This sequence joins TRBV5-4 and TRBJ2-6; 9 bases are a match to TRBD1. The CDR3 is 17 residues long. Germline lookup yields CDR1 SGHNT and CDR2 YYREEE (reference sequence). Losses at the gene ends were 6 bases for V and 0 bases for J; bases not matched to a gene: 7. CDR3 sequence (DNA): TGTGCCAGCATCCTGACAGGGGGAGGCTCTGGGGCCAACGTCCTGACTTTC. It codes for CASILTGGGSGANVLTF.